The present T cell receptor beta chain was sequenced within a study of OX40 agonist ivuxolimab in advanced cancers. Study-wide background: The study treated patients with ivuxolimab, an agonistic anti-OX40 (CD134) antibody. Broader study findings: At 0.1 to 3.0 mg/kg, clonal expansion of CD4+ and CD8+ blood T cells had occurred by week 6.

Autoimmune disease history or systemic immunosuppression was exclusionary. As for this clone: Its antigen is as yet unknown.

Profiling relied on immunoSEQ multiplex PCR, and the TCRdb table lists in-frame clones only, not all of them. The table lists approximately 80,000 clones, around 92% of them singletons. V dropped 6 bases and J dropped 4 bases, with 9 bases sitting between them. The CDR3 has 12 residues. The germline gives CDR1 MDHEN, CDR2 SYDVKM. The receptor's source is an adult with an advanced solid tumor such as melanoma, head and neck, liver or kidney cancer. The source material was CD4+ or CD8+ T cells sorted from blood, sampled in a trial of the OX40 agonist ivuxolimab. The V gene is TRBV28, the J gene TRBJ2-5; TRBD1 might be the D (6 bases). The CDR3 here is CASRGTRETQYF. The CDR3 coding sequence is TGTGCCAGCAGGGGGACAAGAGAGACCCAGTACTTC.